These T cell receptor beta chains were read from a single sample in a study of spatial heterogeneity in lung cancer. TCRdb re-called the 5' RACE reads through MiXCR, storing one row per CDR3 protein. This sample has some 52,000 distinct CDR3 sequences; more than 6.5% occur once, and the top ten carry less than 3.5%. The starting material was PBMCs, obtained at surgery. These receptors came from a female donor with early-stage non-small cell lung cancer. Both conserved end residues are part of each CDR3. Fields, in order: D gene, V gene, CDR3 length, clone size, J gene, CDR3 protein, CDR3 DNA. D genes are given only for firm matches. Not all rows give a size; the values are once, few, many and, for expanded clones, a class.

D gene: TRBD1
V gene: TRBV5-1
CDR3 length: 14
clone size: .
J gene: TRBJ1-4
CDR3 protein: CASSLRQGNEKLFF
CDR3 DNA: TGCGCCAGCTCCCTGCGACAGGGGAATGAAAAACTGTTTTTT

D gene: .
V gene: TRBV5-6
CDR3 length: 13
clone size: few
J gene: TRBJ2-1
CDR3 protein: CASSYPDRGEQFF
CDR3 DNA: TGTGCCAGCAGTTACCCAGATCGAGGTGAGCAGTTCTTC

D gene: TRBD2
V gene: TRBV4-2
CDR3 length: 17
clone size: .
J gene: TRBJ2-7
CDR3 protein: CASSQAILAGGVLKQYF
CDR3 DNA: TGTGCCAGCAGCCAAGCCATCCTAGCGGGGGGCGTCTTGAAGCAGTACTTC

D gene: .
V gene: TRBV3-1
CDR3 length: 13
clone size: .
J gene: TRBJ2-1
CDR3 protein: CASSQVLGAEQFF
CDR3 DNA: TGTGCCAGCAGCCAAGTGTTAGGGGCCGAGCAGTTCTTC

D gene: .
V gene: TRBV10-3
CDR3 length: 13
clone size: many
J gene: TRBJ2-3
CDR3 protein: CAIGGPNVDTQYF
CDR3 DNA: TGTGCCATCGGGGGACCGAACGTGGATACGCAGTATTTT

D gene: TRBD2
V gene: TRBV9
CDR3 length: 16
clone size: many
J gene: TRBJ2-3
CDR3 protein: CASSAWVAGGADTQYF
CDR3 DNA: TGTGCCAGCAGTGCCTGGGTAGCGGGGGGTGCAGATACGCAGTATTTT

D gene: TRBD1
V gene: TRBV2
CDR3 length: 16
clone size: few
J gene: TRBJ1-2
CDR3 protein: CASIRDRALASYGYTF
CDR3 DNA: TGTGCCAGCATAAGGGACAGGGCTCTTGCCTCCTATGGCTACACCTTC

D gene: .
V gene: TRBV7-9
CDR3 length: 14
clone size: many
J gene: TRBJ1-5
CDR3 protein: CASTRGASNQPQHF
CDR3 DNA: TGTGCCAGCACCAGAGGGGCCAGCAATCAGCCCCAGCATTTT

D gene: TRBD2
V gene: TRBV7-2
CDR3 length: 16
clone size: .
J gene: TRBJ2-1
CDR3 protein: CASSRREGLEVNEQFF
CDR3 DNA: TGTGCCAGCAGCCGACGGGAGGGACTAGAGGTCAATGAGCAGTTCTTC

D gene: .
V gene: TRBV5-1
CDR3 length: 15
clone size: many
J gene: TRBJ2-7
CDR3 protein: CASSLTGPLSYEQYF
CDR3 DNA: TGCGCCAGCAGCTTAACAGGGCCTCTCTCCTACGAGCAGTACTTC

D gene: .
V gene: TRBV14
CDR3 length: 13
clone size: many
J gene: TRBJ2-7
CDR3 protein: CASSQGSTYEQYF
CDR3 DNA: TGTGCCAGCAGCCAAGGATCTACCTACGAGCAGTACTTC

D gene: TRBD2
V gene: TRBV13
CDR3 length: 16
clone size: .
J gene: TRBJ2-1
CDR3 protein: CASGPWGSGGRNEQFF
CDR3 DNA: TGTGCCAGCGGCCCCTGGGGGAGCGGGGGGCGCAATGAGCAGTTCTTC

D gene: .
V gene: TRBV5-5
CDR3 length: 14
clone size: few
J gene: TRBJ1-1
CDR3 protein: CASSLDTMNTEAFF
CDR3 DNA: TGTGCCAGCAGCTTGGATACGATGAACACTGAAGCTTTCTTT

D gene: .
V gene: TRBV20-1
CDR3 length: 15
clone size: many
J gene: TRBJ2-7
CDR3 protein: CSARDPSGKDYEQYF
CDR3 DNA: TGCAGTGCTAGAGATCCATCGGGAAAGGACTACGAGCAGTACTTC

D gene: TRBD2
V gene: TRBV20-1
CDR3 length: 14
clone size: many
J gene: TRBJ2-3
CDR3 protein: CSASLAESTDTQYF
CDR3 DNA: TGCAGTGCTAGTCTAGCGGAAAGCACAGATACGCAGTATTTT